The next 11 T cell receptor beta chains were all read from a single sample in a study of early T cells in non-severe SARS-CoV-2 infection. TCRdb called the 5' RACE reads again in MiXCR, with one record for every CDR3 protein. The top ten clones hold about 12% of a sample with tens of thousands of distinct CDR3 sequences, approximately 10% of them seen once. Material: whole blood, obtained at baseline. The receptor source for this set is an adult who was a healthcare worker with PCR-confirmed SARS-CoV-2 infection or an uninfected control (not recorded which).

This chain links TRBV6-2 or TRBV6-3 with TRBJ1-4; the D is unclear. Germline V CDR1 and CDR2: MNHEY, SVGEGT. CDR3 length: 13 residues. V lost 5 bases to trimming and J lost 7 bases, with 11 bases between them. Written as DNA, the CDR3 is TGTGCCAGCAGTCCTCGATCGGGTGAAAAACTGTTTTTT. Protein sequence: CASSPRSGEKLFF.

The chain recombines TRBV6-1 with TRBJ2-5; D unclear. Between the trimmed V and J ends, which lost 3 bases and 1 base, there was a span of 9 bases. The CDR3 is 14 residues long. CDR1 MNHNS and CDR2 SASEGT come from the germline V gene. CDR3 bases: TGTGCCAGCAGTGACGTGCCCGTCCAAGAGACCCAGTACTTC. Translated: CASSDVPVQETQYF.

This clonotype was counted many times. The rearrangement joins TRBV5-6 to TRBJ2-2; D is undetermined. Deletions cut 0 bases from V and 2 bases from J, with 11 bases between. Germline-derived CDR1 and CDR2 are SGHDT and YYEEEE. This CDR3 has 16 residues. The CDR3 loop reads CASSLGITTNTGELFF. CDR3 bases: TGTGCCAGCAGCTTGGGTATTACAACTAACACCGGGGAGCTGTTTTTT.

The genes are TRBV10-3 and TRBJ1-6, with TRBD1 matching 9 bases. V was clipped by 4 bases and J by 7 bases; unmatched bases: 5. The CDR3 sequence is 15 residues long. CDR1 and CDR2 (germline): ENHRY, SYGVKD. The CDR3 DNA is TGTGCCATCAGTGCCGGGACAGGGACGAATTCACCCCTCCACTTT. Its protein is CAISAGTGTNSPLHF.

This clonotype was observed at least ten times. J is TRBJ2-3 and V is TRBV11-2, with 9 bases identical to TRBD1. This CDR3 spans 13 amino acids. Germline V lookup: CDR1 SGHAT, CDR2 FQNNGV. Trimming at V came to 4 bases and at J to 7 bases, leaving 3 bases not matched to a gene. This chain's CDR3 is CASSSDRGYTQYF. Written as DNA, the CDR3 is TGTGCCAGCAGCTCAGACAGGGGGTATACGCAGTATTTT. Drawing the rest from reference TRBV11-2 and TRBJ2-3, the complete variable domain is EAGVAQSPRYKIIEKRQSVAFWCNPISGHATLYWYQQILGQGPKLLIQFQNNGVVDDSQLPKDRFSAERLKGVDSTLKIQPAKLEDSAVYLCASSSDRGYTQYFGPGTRLTVL.

The sample holds a few counts of this clonotype. The rearrangement joins TRBV6-6 to TRBJ1-1; 7 nucleotides line up with TRBD1. This CDR3 is 19 amino acids long. J was trimmed by 0 bases and V by 0 bases; bases with no gene match: 13. Germline V gives CDR1 MNHNY, CDR2 SVGAGI (reference sequence). This CDR3 is CASSYSPPGQPPMNTEAFF. As DNA, the CDR3 is TGTGCCAGCAGTTACTCTCCACCGGGACAGCCCCCCATGAACACTGAAGCTTTCTTT.

This clonotype has a count of ten or more. The chain carries TRBV19 and TRBJ1-2; a weak D match, TRBD1 (6 bases). In germline, CDR1 is LNHDA, CDR2 SQIVND (reference sequence). V was shortened by 6 bases and J by 4 bases, with 15 bases between the two germline ends. The CDR3 is 14 amino acids. The CDR3 reads CASRTTTGLYGYTF. In nucleotides, the CDR3 is TGTGCCAGTAGGACCACGACAGGTCTCTATGGCTACACCTTC.

This chain joins TRBV9 and TRBJ2-7; D unresolved. The CDR3 spans 15 residues. The V gene lost 4 bases and the J gene lost 1 base, with 15 bases spanning the gap. Germline V gene lookup returns CDR1 SGDLS and CDR2 YYNGEE. CDR3 residues: CASSPQEDGSYEQYF. Here the CDR3 DNA reads TGTGCCAGCAGCCCCCAAGAGGACGGTTCCTACGAGCAGTACTTC.

The CDR3 sequence: CASSQYTGAGNTEAFF. The CDR3, as DNA: TGCGCCAGCAGCCAATACACAGGGGCCGGGAACACTGAAGCTTTCTTT. V gene TRBV4-1 combines with J gene TRBJ1-1, with 7 positions matching TRBD1. Germline V gene lookup returns CDR1 MGHRA and CDR2 YSYEKL. Trimming removed 2 bases from V and 1 base from J; junction bases left unmatched: 7. The CDR3 has 16 amino acids.

This clonotype was recorded many times. This chain connects TRBV10-1 to TRBJ1-3; D ambiguous. Germline values: CDR1 WNHNN, CDR2 SYGVQD (reference sequence). The germline V and J ends were trimmed by 0 bases and 2 bases, with 11 bases remaining between them. The CDR3 extends over 16 amino acids. For the CDR3, the DNA is TGCGCCAGCAGTGAGTCGAATCTTCCGCCTGGAAACACCATATATTTT. Its translation: CASSESNLPPGNTIYF.

This clonotype was seen at least ten times. The V call is TRBV6-1, the J call TRBJ2-6, with D possibly TRBD2 on 5 matching bases. The CDR3 totals 15 residues. Germline assignment: CDR1 MNHNS and CDR2 SASEGT. Trimming shortened V by 5 bases and J by 4 bases, and 12 bases separated the two germline ends. CDR3 loop: CASSLREAGANVLTF. CDR3 nucleotide sequence: TGTGCCAGCAGTCTCCGGGAAGCCGGGGCCAACGTCCTGACTTTC.